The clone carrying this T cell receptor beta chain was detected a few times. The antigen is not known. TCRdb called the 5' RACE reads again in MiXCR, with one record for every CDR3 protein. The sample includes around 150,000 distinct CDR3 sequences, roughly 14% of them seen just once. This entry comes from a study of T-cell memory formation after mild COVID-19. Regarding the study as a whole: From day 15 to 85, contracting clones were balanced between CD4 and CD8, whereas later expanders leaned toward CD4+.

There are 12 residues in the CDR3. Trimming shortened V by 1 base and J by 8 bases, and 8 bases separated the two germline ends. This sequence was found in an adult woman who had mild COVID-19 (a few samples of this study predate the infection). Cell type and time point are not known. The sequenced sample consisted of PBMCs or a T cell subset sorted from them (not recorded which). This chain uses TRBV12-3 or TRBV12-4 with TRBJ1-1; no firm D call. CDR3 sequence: CASSLGRPEAFF. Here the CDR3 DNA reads TGTGCCAGCAGTTTAGGGAGGCCAGAAGCTTTCTTT.